Listed below are T cell receptor beta chains from one sample, sequenced in a study of blood T cell repertoires in COVID-19. TCRdb's table, derived via immunoSEQ multiplex PCR, lists solely in-frame clones and lacks some. The data show more than 90,000 clones, with 85% to 90% seen just once and approximately 7.9% held by the top ten. The sequencing sample was made of peripheral blood. Receptor source: a man between 65 and 85 years old who had recovered from COVID-19. Both conserved end residues are part of each CDR3. Fields, in order: D gene, V gene, J gene, clone size, CDR3 protein, CDR3 DNA. The D gene is left open where the match is weak. Not every row has a clone size; where given, it reads once, few, many or a size class.

.,TRBV5-4,TRBJ2-1,.,CASSLAEGGWNEQFF,TGTGCCAGCAGCTTGGCCGAGGGGGGGTGGAATGAGCAGTTCTTC
TRBD1,TRBV29-1,TRBJ1-4,once,CSVVTGGASNEKLFF,TGCAGCGTTGTGACAGGGGGCGCGTCTAATGAAAAACTGTTTTTT
TRBD1,TRBV28,TRBJ1-5,.,CASSLSTGGRQPQHF,TGTGCCAGCAGTTTATCGACAGGGGGACGTCAGCCCCAGCATTTT
TRBD1,TRBV5-1,TRBJ1-2,few,CASSLAGGQGYTF,TGCGCCAGCAGCTTGGCAGGGGGCCAGGGCTACACCTTC
TRBD1,TRBV19,TRBJ1-1,.,CASRARGLLNTEAFF,TGTGCCAGTAGGGCCAGGGGGCTTTTGAACACTGAAGCTTTCTTT
.,TRBV19,TRBJ1-2,.,CASSAPRDTNYGYTF,TGTGCCAGTAGTGCCCCCCGGGACACGAATTATGGCTACACCTTT
TRBD2,TRBV11-2,TRBJ2-2,.,CASSSYGAGGNTGELFF,TGTGCCAGCAGCTCGTACGGGGCGGGAGGGAACACCGGGGAGCTGTTTTTT
TRBD2,TRBV11-2,TRBJ2-1,few,CASTRLAGGYEQFF,TGTGCCAGCACCCGGCTAGCGGGGGGCTATGAGCAGTTCTTC
TRBD1,TRBV7-2,TRBJ1-1,.,CASSLVQGVTEAFF,TGTGCCAGCAGCTTAGTTCAGGGGGTAACTGAAGCTTTCTTT
.,TRBV4-1,TRBJ1-1,.,CASSQGDILNTEAFF,TGCGCCAGCAGCCAAGGGGACATCCTGAACACTGAAGCTTTCTTT
.,TRBV12-3/TRBV12-4,TRBJ1-6,.,CASSLFDNSPLHF,TGTGCCAGCAGTTTATTCGATAATTCACCCCTCCACTTT
TRBD1,TRBV5-6,TRBJ1-4,.,CASSYRGREKLFF,TGTGCCAGCAGCTACAGGGGGCGTGAAAAACTGTTTTTT
TRBD2,TRBV28,TRBJ2-3,.,CASSISGGARNTQYF,TGTGCCAGCAGTATTAGCGGGGGGGCCAGAAATACGCAGTATTTT
.,TRBV5-4,TRBJ2-2,few,CASSLDNRRGIAGELFF,TGTGCCAGCAGCTTGGATAATAGAAGGGGTATTGCCGGGGAGCTGTTTTTT
TRBD1,TRBV5-4,TRBJ2-6,.,CASSRTGVSGANVLTF,TGTGCCAGCAGCCGAACAGGGGTTAGTGGGGCCAACGTCCTGACTTTC
TRBD2,TRBV5-8,TRBJ2-3,few,CASSLLQAGDTDTQYF,TGTGCCAGCAGCTTACTCCAAGCGGGGGACACAGATACGCAGTATTTT
TRBD2,TRBV4-1,TRBJ2-5,.,CASSPTSGRVETQYF,TGCGCCAGCAGCCCGACTAGCGGGAGGGTGGAGACCCAGTACTTC
.,TRBV10-2,TRBJ1-3,.,CASSVSPGAGNTIYF,TGCGCCAGCAGTGTCTCCCCGGGGGCTGGAAACACCATATATTTT
.,TRBV7-2,TRBJ2-3,.,CASSLASGSTDTQYF,TGTGCCAGCAGCTTAGCTAGCGGTAGCACAGATACGCAGTATTTT
TRBD1,TRBV16,TRBJ1-1,many,CASSADRGTEAFF,TGTGCCAGCAGCGCCGACAGGGGGACTGAAGCTTTCTTT
.,TRBV4-1,TRBJ2-3,.,CASSQDGATDTQYF,TGCGCCAGCAGCCAAGATGGGGCCACAGATACGCAGTATTTT
TRBD1,TRBV29-1,TRBJ1-2,once,CSARGGTGSGYTF,TGCAGCGCACGAGGGGGGACAGGGTCTGGCTACACCTTC
.,TRBV24-1,TRBJ2-3,.,CATSARKSTDTQYF,TGTGCCACCAGTGCCAGGAAGAGCACAGATACGCAGTATTTT
TRBD2,TRBV4-3,TRBJ2-5,.,CASSQDWLAGEETQYF,TGCGCCAGCAGCCAAGATTGGCTAGCGGGCGAAGAGACCCAGTACTTC
.,TRBV27,TRBJ2-1,.,CASSLNRNEQFF,TGTGCCAGCAGTTTAAATCGTAATGAGCAGTTCTTC
TRBD1,TRBV28,TRBJ1-5,.,CATRTGWVAAQHF,TGTGCCACCCGGACAGGGTGGGTAGCGGCCCAGCATTTT
.,TRBV5-4,TRBJ2-2,.,CASSPLGRANTGELFF,TGTGCCAGCAGCCCCTTGGGCAGAGCGAACACCGGGGAGCTGTTTTTT
.,TRBV3-1/TRBV3-2,TRBJ1-5,.,CASSPPGGQPQHF,TGTGCCAGCAGCCCACCAGGAGGCCAGCCCCAGCATTTT
.,TRBV4-2,TRBJ2-3,.,CASSQEKTPSSTDTQYF,TGTGCCAGCAGCCAAGAAAAAACTCCCTCTAGCACAGATACGCAGTATTTT
TRBD1,TRBV5-8,TRBJ2-6,once,CASSFDRVRVLTF,TGTGCCAGCAGCTTCGACAGGGTACGCGTCCTGACTTTC
.,TRBV5-1,TRBJ2-7,.,CASSLTTGEVGEQYF,TGCGCCAGCAGTTTAACCACGGGAGAAGTGGGCGAGCAGTACTTC
.,TRBV24-1,TRBJ2-7,.,CATSVGGSYEQYF,TGTGCCACCAGTGTTGGAGGGTCCTACGAGCAGTACTTC
TRBD1,TRBV19,TRBJ1-6,few,CASRNRGGSPLHF,TGTGCCAGTAGAAACAGGGGTGGTTCACCCCTCCACTTT
.,TRBV5-1,TRBJ1-4,.,CASSRSGTNEKLFF,TGCGCCAGCAGCCGTAGCGGAACTAATGAAAAACTGTTTTTT
.,TRBV18,TRBJ2-3,.,CASSPLQGSTDTQYF,TGTGCCAGCTCACCCCTACAGGGAAGCACAGATACGCAGTATTTT
TRBD1,TRBV3-1/TRBV3-2,TRBJ2-3,.,CASSQGQGASTDTQYF,TGTGCCAGCAGCCAAGGACAGGGGGCGTCGACAGATACGCAGTATTTT
TRBD2,TRBV5-4,TRBJ2-1,.,CASSGTPSGGFNEQFF,TGTGCCAGCAGCGGGACACCTAGCGGGGGGTTCAATGAGCAGTTCTTC
TRBD1,TRBV10-3,TRBJ2-5,.,CAIRGTGAETQYF,TGTGCCATCAGAGGGACAGGGGCAGAGACCCAGTACTTC
TRBD1,TRBV27,TRBJ2-1,.,CASSLRLPGTGYGNEQFF,TGTGCCAGCAGTTTACGCCTCCCCGGGACAGGGTACGGAAATGAGCAGTTCTTC
.,TRBV6-2/TRBV6-3,TRBJ2-7,.,CASSPGRTYEQYF,TGTGCCAGCAGTCCCGGGAGAACCTACGAGCAGTACTTC
TRBD2,TRBV29-1,TRBJ2-7,.,CSVVGLAGGYEQYF,TGCAGCGTTGTGGGACTAGCGGGGGGCTACGAGCAGTACTTC
.,TRBV7-2,TRBJ1-4,once,CASSQGRQNEKLFF,TGTGCCAGCAGCCAGGGGCGGCAAAATGAAAAACTGTTTTTT
.,TRBV10-1,TRBJ1-3,.,CASSEPKGQDHNNHSGNTIYF,TGCGCCAGCAGTGAACCAAAGGGGCAGGACCATAATAACCACTCTGGAAACACCATATATTTT
TRBD1,TRBV5-6,TRBJ2-3,once,CASSLGTGRGTDTQYF,TGTGCCAGCAGCTTGGGGACAGGGCGGGGCACAGATACGCAGTATTTT
.,TRBV3-1/TRBV3-2,TRBJ2-4,.,CASSSRTSKNIQYF,TGTGCCAGCAGCTCACGGACATCCAAAAACATTCAGTACTTC
TRBD1,TRBV2,TRBJ1-2,.,CASSTGQGYGYTF,TGTGCCAGCAGTACGGGACAGGGCTATGGCTACACCTTC
TRBD2,TRBV5-5,TRBJ2-3,.,CASSLVRLAGGSTDTQYF,TGTGCCAGCAGCTTGGTTCGGCTAGCGGGGGGCAGCACAGATACGCAGTATTTT
.,TRBV10-3,TRBJ1-1,.,CAISGGSAEAFF,TGTGCCATCAGTGGCGGGTCCGCTGAAGCTTTCTTT
TRBD1,TRBV29-1,TRBJ1-3,.,CSATGGGNTIYF,TGCAGCGCCACAGGGGGAGGAAACACCATATATTTT
.,TRBV5-1,TRBJ1-2,.,CASSRTGDNYGYTF,TGCGCCAGCAGCCGAACGGGGGATAACTATGGCTACACCTTC
.,TRBV2,TRBJ2-5,.,CASGPGLKETQYF,TGTGCCAGCGGACCCGGACTCAAAGAGACCCAGTACTTC
.,TRBV9,TRBJ1-3,.,CASTGMGGGSSGNTIYF,TGTGCCAGCACCGGGATGGGAGGCGGAAGCTCTGGAAACACCATATATTTT
TRBD2,TRBV5-1,TRBJ2-5,.,CASSSAGAETQYF,TGCGCCAGCAGCTCAGCGGGGGCGGAGACCCAGTACTTC
TRBD1,TRBV19,TRBJ1-6,.,CASSALRDRGRASPLHF,TGTGCCAGTAGTGCCCTCCGGGACAGGGGGCGGGCTTCACCCCTCCACTTT
.,TRBV28,TRBJ1-5,.,CASSPSSRGNQPQHF,TGTGCCAGCAGTCCCTCATCTCGGGGCAATCAGCCCCAGCATTTT
TRBD2,TRBV7-9,TRBJ2-3,.,CASSLGLAGAFDTQYF,TGTGCCAGCAGCTTAGGACTAGCGGGTGCCTTCGATACGCAGTATTTT
TRBD2,TRBV28,TRBJ2-5,.,CASSQSLAFQETQYF,TGTGCCAGCAGTCAATCACTAGCGTTTCAAGAGACCCAGTACTTC
.,TRBV9,TRBJ2-3,.,CASSVRIGGGDGTQYF,TGTGCCAGCAGCGTTCGTATTGGTGGCGGGGATGGGACGCAGTATTTT
TRBD2,TRBV5-1,TRBJ2-5,.,CASSLAGGPLETQYF,TGCGCCAGCAGCTTAGCGGGGGGGCCGTTAGAGACCCAGTACTTC
.,TRBV28,TRBJ2-7,once,CATNRAAYEQYF,TGTGCCACGAACAGGGCTGCCTACGAGCAGTACTTC